In its sample, the clone carrying this T cell receptor (beta chain) was seen a few times. The antigen is undetermined. Purity (above 98%) was reached by all sorted populations. Per the germline V gene, CDR1 is LNHDA and CDR2 is SQIVND (reference sequence). The CDR3 runs 14 residues. V lost 6 bases, J lost 3 bases, and 12 bases lay in between. The data are from a study of beta chain features in type 1 diabetes. Study results and caveats: For Type 1 diabetes patients, all four CD4+ subsets carried TCRB CDR3s that were moderately but significantly shorter.

The entirety of the isolated RNA underwent reverse transcription, so expressed TCRB transcripts were sequenced. The table came from immunoSEQ multiplex PCR; TCRdb's copy has only in-frame clones and leaves some out. The sample shows about 360,000 clones, 10% to 15% of them seen only once. The J gene is TRBJ2-1, the V gene TRBV19; maybe TRBD1 (5 bases). Material for sequencing was naive CD4+ T cells from blood. This clonotype was obtained from a man between 18 and 35 years old in good health. DNA of the CDR3: TGTGCCAGTAGCTGGCAGGGTAACTACAATGAGCAGTTCTTC. It is translated as CASSWQGNYNEQFF.